The rows below give T cell receptor beta chains drawn from one sample of a study of blood T cell repertoires in COVID-19. Produced via immunoSEQ multiplex PCR; TCRdb's table is partial and in-frame only. Seen here are approximately 220,000 clones, 70% to 90% observed once, and the top ten hold 0.95% to 1.5%. Sequenced material: PBMCs or T cells enriched from blood (not recorded which). The receptors derive from a man under 40 who had recovered from COVID-19. Both conserved end residues are part of each CDR3. Each record gives: D gene, V gene, J gene, clone size, CDR3 DNA, CDR3 protein. D genes are given only for firm matches. The size entry is marked missing in some rows and otherwise reads once, few, many or a size class.

d_gene: TRBD2; v_gene: TRBV19; j_gene: TRBJ2-2; abundance: once; CDR3nt: TGTGCCAGTAGTAGGGTAGCGGGAGCGTTCGGGGAGCTGTTTTTT; CDR3aa: CASSRVAGAFGELFF
d_gene: TRBD2; v_gene: TRBV2; j_gene: TRBJ2-3; abundance: .; CDR3nt: TGTGCCAGCAGTGACGGGGGGGCTGGTGATACGCAGTATTTT; CDR3aa: CASSDGGAGDTQYF
d_gene: .; v_gene: TRBV11-3; j_gene: TRBJ2-2; abundance: once; CDR3nt: TGTGCCAGCAGCTCGCAAGCGGACCCCACCGGGGAGCTGTTTTTT; CDR3aa: CASSSQADPTGELFF
d_gene: TRBD1; v_gene: TRBV7-9; j_gene: TRBJ1-5; abundance: .; CDR3nt: TGTGCCAGCAGTCCGGACAGGGGCAATCAGCCCCAGCATTTT; CDR3aa: CASSPDRGNQPQHF
d_gene: TRBD2; v_gene: TRBV24-1; j_gene: TRBJ2-3; abundance: .; CDR3nt: TGTGCCACCAGTGAGACTGGGACTAGCGGGAGAGGTACGCAGTATTTT; CDR3aa: CATSETGTSGRGTQYF
d_gene: .; v_gene: TRBV5-4; j_gene: TRBJ2-5; abundance: .; CDR3nt: TGTGCCAGCAGCTTGGGCAGGGAAGAGACCCAGTACTTC; CDR3aa: CASSLGREETQYF
d_gene: TRBD2; v_gene: TRBV5-8; j_gene: TRBJ2-1; abundance: .; CDR3nt: TGTGCCAGCAGCCGTACTAGGGAGGGTCGGTTCTTC; CDR3aa: CASSRTREGRFF
d_gene: .; v_gene: TRBV7-8; j_gene: TRBJ2-7; abundance: .; CDR3nt: TGTGCCAGCAGCTTAGCGGTGGCGGACTACGAGCAGTACTTC; CDR3aa: CASSLAVADYEQYF
d_gene: .; v_gene: TRBV11-2; j_gene: TRBJ2-1; abundance: .; CDR3nt: TGTGCCAGCAGCCCCGGACAGATTTACTACAATGAGCAGTTCTTC; CDR3aa: CASSPGQIYYNEQFF
d_gene: TRBD1; v_gene: TRBV5-5; j_gene: TRBJ2-5; abundance: .; CDR3nt: TGTGCCAGCAGCCTTCAGGTCGGGACAGGGGGGGAGACCCAGTACTTC; CDR3aa: CASSLQVGTGGETQYF
d_gene: .; v_gene: TRBV14; j_gene: TRBJ2-3; abundance: .; CDR3nt: TGTGCCAGCAGCCAAGGACTATGGAGCACAGATACGCAGTATTTT; CDR3aa: CASSQGLWSTDTQYF
d_gene: .; v_gene: TRBV9; j_gene: TRBJ1-1; abundance: .; CDR3nt: TGTGCCAGCAGCGTAGAGCAGGCCTGGAACACTGAAGCTTTCTTT; CDR3aa: CASSVEQAWNTEAFF
d_gene: .; v_gene: TRBV15; j_gene: TRBJ2-5; abundance: .; CDR3nt: TGTGCCACCAGCAGAGACAGGCCAGATGAGACCCAGTACTTC; CDR3aa: CATSRDRPDETQYF
d_gene: .; v_gene: TRBV6-1; j_gene: TRBJ2-7; abundance: .; CDR3nt: TGTGCCAGCAGTTCGGCAGGGGTTCTGGGATACGAGCAGTACTTC; CDR3aa: CASSSAGVLGYEQYF
d_gene: .; v_gene: TRBV15; j_gene: TRBJ1-2; abundance: .; CDR3nt: TGTGCCACCAGCAGAGTTGGGGACACGGACTATGGCTACACCTTC; CDR3aa: CATSRVGDTDYGYTF
d_gene: TRBD2; v_gene: TRBV24-1; j_gene: TRBJ2-2; abundance: once; CDR3nt: TGTGCCTCCGGGGCGGGGGGCCCTACGAACACCGGGGAGCTGTTTTTT; CDR3aa: CASGAGGPTNTGELFF
d_gene: .; v_gene: TRBV19; j_gene: TRBJ1-5; abundance: .; CDR3nt: TGTGCCAGTAGTATTGGACAGATTAATCAGCCCCAGCATTTT; CDR3aa: CASSIGQINQPQHF
d_gene: .; v_gene: TRBV6-5; j_gene: TRBJ1-1; abundance: .; CDR3nt: TGTGCCAGCAAAAACAGGGAGGGAAACACTGAAGCTTTCTTT; CDR3aa: CASKNREGNTEAFF
d_gene: .; v_gene: TRBV18; j_gene: TRBJ1-1; abundance: .; CDR3nt: TGTGCCAGCTCACCCTTAACAGACGCTGAAGCTTTCTTT; CDR3aa: CASSPLTDAEAFF
d_gene: .; v_gene: TRBV4-1; j_gene: TRBJ1-3; abundance: .; CDR3nt: TGCGCCAGCAGCCAACCTAGAAACACCATATATTTT; CDR3aa: CASSQPRNTIYF
d_gene: .; v_gene: TRBV15; j_gene: TRBJ2-2; abundance: .; CDR3nt: TGTGCCACCAGCAGACCTTTGGGCGCGAACACCGGGGAGCTGTTTTTT; CDR3aa: CATSRPLGANTGELFF
d_gene: TRBD2; v_gene: TRBV15; j_gene: TRBJ2-1; abundance: few; CDR3nt: TGTGCCACCAGCAGAGGGACTAGCGGGAGCAATGAGCAGTTCTTC; CDR3aa: CATSRGTSGSNEQFF
d_gene: TRBD1; v_gene: TRBV30; j_gene: TRBJ1-5; abundance: .; CDR3nt: TGTGCCTGGAGTGCAAACCACAGGGGCTTGCCCCAGCATTTT; CDR3aa: CAWSANHRGLPQHF
d_gene: .; v_gene: TRBV24-1; j_gene: TRBJ1-1; abundance: .; CDR3nt: TGTGCCACCAGTGAAGGACTCGGGACTGAAGCTTTCTTT; CDR3aa: CATSEGLGTEAFF
d_gene: TRBD1; v_gene: TRBV7-6; j_gene: TRBJ1-1; abundance: .; CDR3nt: TGTGCCAGCAGCTTAGTTCCACTCCCACAGGGGGCCGGAGCTTTCTTT; CDR3aa: CASSLVPLPQGAGAFF
d_gene: TRBD2; v_gene: TRBV30; j_gene: TRBJ2-5; abundance: .; CDR3nt: TGTGCCTGGGGGACTAGCGGTCCGCAGACCCAGTACTTC; CDR3aa: CAWGTSGPQTQYF
d_gene: TRBD2; v_gene: TRBV20-1; j_gene: TRBJ2-1; abundance: .; CDR3nt: TGCAGTGCTAGTTTAGCGGGACTCTACAATGAGCAGTTCTTC; CDR3aa: CSASLAGLYNEQFF